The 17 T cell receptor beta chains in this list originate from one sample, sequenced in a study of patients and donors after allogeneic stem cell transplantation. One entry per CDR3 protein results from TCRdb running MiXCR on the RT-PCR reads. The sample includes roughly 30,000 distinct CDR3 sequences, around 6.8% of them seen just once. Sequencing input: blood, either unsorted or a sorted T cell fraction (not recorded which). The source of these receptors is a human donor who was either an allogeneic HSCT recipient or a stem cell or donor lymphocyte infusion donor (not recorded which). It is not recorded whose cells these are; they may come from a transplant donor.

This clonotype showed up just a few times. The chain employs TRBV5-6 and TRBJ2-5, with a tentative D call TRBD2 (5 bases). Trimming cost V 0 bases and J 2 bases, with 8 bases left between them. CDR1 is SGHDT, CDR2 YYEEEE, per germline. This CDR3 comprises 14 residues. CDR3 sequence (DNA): TGTGCCAGCAGCTTGGTAGGCGGGCAAGAGACCCAGTACTTC. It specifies CASSLVGGQETQYF.

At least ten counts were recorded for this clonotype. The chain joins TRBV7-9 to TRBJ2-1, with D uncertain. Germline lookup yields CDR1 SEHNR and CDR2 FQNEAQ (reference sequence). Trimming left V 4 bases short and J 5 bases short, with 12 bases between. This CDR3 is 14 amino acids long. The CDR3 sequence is CASSSGRTNNEQFF. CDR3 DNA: TGTGCCAGCAGCTCCGGTCGGACCAACAATGAGCAGTTCTTC.

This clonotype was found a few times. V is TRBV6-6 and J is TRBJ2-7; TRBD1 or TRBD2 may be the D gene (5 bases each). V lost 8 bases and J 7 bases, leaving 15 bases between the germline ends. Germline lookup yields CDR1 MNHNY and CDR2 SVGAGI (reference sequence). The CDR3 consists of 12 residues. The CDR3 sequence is CASEGWTGEQYF. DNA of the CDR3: TGTGCCAGCGAGGGGTGGACGGGAGAGCAGTACTTC.

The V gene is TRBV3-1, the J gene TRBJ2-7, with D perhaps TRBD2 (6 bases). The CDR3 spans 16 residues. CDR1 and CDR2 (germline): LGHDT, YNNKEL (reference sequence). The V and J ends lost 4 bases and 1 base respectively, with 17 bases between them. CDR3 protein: CASSPSLGGGSYEQYF. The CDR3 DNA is TGTGCCAGCAGCCCTTCCTTGGGGGGTGGTTCCTACGAGCAGTACTTC.

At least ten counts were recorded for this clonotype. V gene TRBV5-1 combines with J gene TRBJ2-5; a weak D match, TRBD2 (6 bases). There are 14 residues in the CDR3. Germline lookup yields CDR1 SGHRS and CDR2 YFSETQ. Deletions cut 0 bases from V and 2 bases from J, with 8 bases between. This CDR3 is CASSLVGRQETQYF. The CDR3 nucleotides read TGCGCCAGCAGCTTGGTGGGGAGGCAAGAGACCCAGTACTTC.

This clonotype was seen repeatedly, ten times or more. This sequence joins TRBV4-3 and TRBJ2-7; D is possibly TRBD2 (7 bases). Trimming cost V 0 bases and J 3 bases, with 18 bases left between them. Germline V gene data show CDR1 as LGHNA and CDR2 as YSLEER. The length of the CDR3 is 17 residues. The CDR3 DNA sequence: TGCGCCAGCAGCCAAGAGGGGGGGCTAGCGCCGATCTACGAGCAGTACTTC. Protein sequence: CASSQEGGLAPIYEQYF.

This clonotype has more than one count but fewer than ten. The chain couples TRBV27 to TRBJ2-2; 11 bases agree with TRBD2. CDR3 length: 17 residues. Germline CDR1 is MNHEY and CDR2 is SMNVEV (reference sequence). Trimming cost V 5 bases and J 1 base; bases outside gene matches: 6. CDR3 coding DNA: TGTGCCAGCAGTCTCCTGGGACTAGCGGAGAACACCGGGGAGCTGTTTTTT. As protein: CASSLLGLAENTGELFF.

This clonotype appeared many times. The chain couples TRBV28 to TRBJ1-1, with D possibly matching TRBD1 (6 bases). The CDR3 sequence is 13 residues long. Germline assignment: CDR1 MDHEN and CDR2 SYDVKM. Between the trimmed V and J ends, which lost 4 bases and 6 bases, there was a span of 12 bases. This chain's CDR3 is CASSSLQGSEAFF. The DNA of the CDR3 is TGTGCCAGCAGTTCACTACAGGGCTCTGAAGCTTTCTTT.

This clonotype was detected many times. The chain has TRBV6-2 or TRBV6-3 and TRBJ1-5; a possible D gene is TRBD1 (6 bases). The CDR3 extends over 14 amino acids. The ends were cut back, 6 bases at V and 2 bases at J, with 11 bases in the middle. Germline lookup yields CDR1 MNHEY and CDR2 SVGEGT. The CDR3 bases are TGTGCCAGCAGCCATTCAGGGGGCAATCAGCCCCAGCATTTT. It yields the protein CASSHSGGNQPQHF.

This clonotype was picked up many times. This chain's CDR3 is CSVEFGAREQYF. The CDR3 nucleotides are TGCAGCGTTGAATTCGGGGCGCGTGAGCAGTACTTC. This chain connects TRBV29-1 to TRBJ2-7; D might be TRBD1 or TRBD2, each matching 5 bases. Germline values: CDR1 SQVTM, CDR2 ANQGSEA. The V end was cut by 2 bases, the J end by 7 bases, with 12 bases between. There are 12 residues in the CDR3.

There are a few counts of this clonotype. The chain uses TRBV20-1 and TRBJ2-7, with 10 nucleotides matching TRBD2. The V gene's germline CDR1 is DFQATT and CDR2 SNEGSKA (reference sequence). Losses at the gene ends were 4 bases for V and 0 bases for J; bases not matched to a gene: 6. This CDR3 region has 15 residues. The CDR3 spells CSATLTSGISYEQYF. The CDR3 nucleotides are TGCAGTGCTACACTTACTAGCGGGATCTCCTACGAGCAGTACTTC.

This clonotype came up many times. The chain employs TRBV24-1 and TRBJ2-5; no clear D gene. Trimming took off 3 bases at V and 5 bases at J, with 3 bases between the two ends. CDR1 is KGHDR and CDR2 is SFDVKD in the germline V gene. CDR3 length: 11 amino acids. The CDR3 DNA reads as TGTGCCACCAGTGATAGGGAGACCCAGTACTTC. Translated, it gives CATSDRETQYF.

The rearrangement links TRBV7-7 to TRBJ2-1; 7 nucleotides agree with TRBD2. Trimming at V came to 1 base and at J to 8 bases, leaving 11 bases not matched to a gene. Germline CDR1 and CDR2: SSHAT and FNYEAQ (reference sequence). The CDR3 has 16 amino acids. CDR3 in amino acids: CASSLGLAGSVDEQFF. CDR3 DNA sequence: TGTGCCAGCAGCTTAGGACTAGCCGGGAGTGTAGATGAGCAGTTCTTC.

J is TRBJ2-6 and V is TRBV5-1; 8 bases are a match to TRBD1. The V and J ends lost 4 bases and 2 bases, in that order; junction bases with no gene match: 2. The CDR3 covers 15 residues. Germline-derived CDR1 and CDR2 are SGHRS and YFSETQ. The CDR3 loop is CASSPDRAGANVLTF. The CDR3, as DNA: TGCGCCAGCAGCCCGGACAGGGCTGGGGCCAACGTCCTGACTTTC.

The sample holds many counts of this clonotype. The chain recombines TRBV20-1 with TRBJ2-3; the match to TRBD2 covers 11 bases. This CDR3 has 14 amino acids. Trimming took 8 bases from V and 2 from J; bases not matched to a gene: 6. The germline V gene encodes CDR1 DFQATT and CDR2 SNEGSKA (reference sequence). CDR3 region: CSPRLAGTTDTQYF. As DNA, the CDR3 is TGCAGTCCCCGACTAGCGGGGACCACAGATACGCAGTATTTT.

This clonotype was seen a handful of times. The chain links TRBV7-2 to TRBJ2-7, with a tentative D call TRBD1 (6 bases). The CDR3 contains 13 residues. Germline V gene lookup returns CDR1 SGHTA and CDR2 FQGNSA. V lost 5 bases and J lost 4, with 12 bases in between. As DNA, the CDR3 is TGTGCCAGCAGCGTGGGACACGAGTACGAGCAGTACTTC. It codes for CASSVGHEYEQYF.

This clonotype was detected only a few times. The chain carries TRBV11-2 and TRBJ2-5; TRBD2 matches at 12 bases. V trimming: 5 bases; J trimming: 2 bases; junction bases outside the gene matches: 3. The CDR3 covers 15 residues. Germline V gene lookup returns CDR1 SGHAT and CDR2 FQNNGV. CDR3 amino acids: CASSPGLAGQETQYF. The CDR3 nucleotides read TGTGCCAGCAGCCCCGGACTAGCGGGGCAAGAGACCCAGTACTTC.